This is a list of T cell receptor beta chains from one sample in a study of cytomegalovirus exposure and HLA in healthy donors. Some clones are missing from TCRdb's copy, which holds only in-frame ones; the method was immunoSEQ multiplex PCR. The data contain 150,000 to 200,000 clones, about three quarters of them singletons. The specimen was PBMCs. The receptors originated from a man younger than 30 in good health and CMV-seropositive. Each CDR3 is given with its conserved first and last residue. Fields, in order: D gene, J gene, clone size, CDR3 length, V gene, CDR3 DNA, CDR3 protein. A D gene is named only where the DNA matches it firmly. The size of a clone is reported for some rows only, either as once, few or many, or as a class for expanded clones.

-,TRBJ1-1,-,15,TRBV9,TGTGCCAGCAGCGCCCATTCGGAGGGATCCACTGAAGCTTTCTTT,CASSAHSEGSTEAFF
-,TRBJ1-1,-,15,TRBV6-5,TGTGCCAGCAGTTACTCGACGACGGGGAACACTGAAGCTTTCTTT,CASSYSTTGNTEAFF
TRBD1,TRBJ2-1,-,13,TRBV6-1,TGTGCCAGCAGCGGGACAGCCTACAATGAGCAGTTCTTC,CASSGTAYNEQFF
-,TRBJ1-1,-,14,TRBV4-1,TGCGCCAGCAGCCAATTTCGGGGGAACACTGAAGCTTTCTTT,CASSQFRGNTEAFF
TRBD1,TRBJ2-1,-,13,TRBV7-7,TGTGCTAGCAGCGAAGACAGGGGAGGTGAGCAGTTCTTC,CASSEDRGGEQFF
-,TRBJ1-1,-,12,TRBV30,TGTGCCTGGAGTGAGCTAGACACTGAAGCTTTCTTT,CAWSELDTEAFF
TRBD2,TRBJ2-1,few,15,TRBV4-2,TGTGCCAGCAGCCAAACGACTAGCCGGTACGATGAGCAGTTCTTC,CASSQTTSRYDEQFF
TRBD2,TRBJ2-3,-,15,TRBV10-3,TGTGCCATCAAGCGCGGTAGACTAGCAGATGATACGCAGTATTTT,CAIKRGRLADDTQYF
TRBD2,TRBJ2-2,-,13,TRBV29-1,TGCAGCGTCAGTAGCGGGACCACCGGGGAGCTGTTTTTT,CSVSSGTTGELFF
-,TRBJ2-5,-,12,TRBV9,TGTGCCAGCAGCCCCAACTTTGAGACCCAGTACTTC,CASSPNFETQYF
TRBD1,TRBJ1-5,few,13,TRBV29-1,TGCAGCGCCGGACAGGGGGCGGGACAGCCCCAGCATTTT,CSAGQGAGQPQHF
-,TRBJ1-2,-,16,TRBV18,TGTGCCAGCTCACCGGAGATATCCGACAGCAACTATGGCTACACCTTC,CASSPEISDSNYGYTF
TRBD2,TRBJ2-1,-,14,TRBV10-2,TGCGCCAGCACCTGGACTAGCGGGGGTGTTGAGCAGTTCTTC,CASTWTSGGVEQFF
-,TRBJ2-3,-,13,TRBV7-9,TGTGCCAGCAGCTATAGTAGCACAGATACGCAGTATTTT,CASSYSSTDTQYF
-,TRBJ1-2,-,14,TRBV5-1,TGCGCCAGCAGCTTGGAGTCGGCGGACTATGGCTACACCTTC,CASSLESADYGYTF
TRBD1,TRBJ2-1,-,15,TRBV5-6,TGTGCCAGCAGCCCGCTGGGACAGGAGTACAATGAGCAGTTCTTC,CASSPLGQEYNEQFF
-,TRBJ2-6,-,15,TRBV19,TGTGCCAGTAGTCCCCTGAGAATAAACGCCAACGTCCTGACTTTC,CASSPLRINANVLTF
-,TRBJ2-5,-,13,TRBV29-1,TGCAGCGTTGAAGCCGTCGCGAAAGAGACCCAGTACTTC,CSVEAVAKETQYF
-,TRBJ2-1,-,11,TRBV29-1,TGCAGCTTGGACAATTCCAATGAGCAGTTCTTC,CSLDNSNEQFF
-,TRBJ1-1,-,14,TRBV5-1,TGCGCCAGCAGCTTGGACGAGGGGGTGACTGAAGCTTTCTTT,CASSLDEGVTEAFF
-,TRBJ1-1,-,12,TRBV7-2,TGTGCCAGCAGCTTTTTAAACACTGAAGCTTTCTTT,CASSFLNTEAFF
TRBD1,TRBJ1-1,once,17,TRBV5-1,TGCGCCAGCAGCTTAGGGACAGGTAATAACCCGAACACTGAAGCTTTCTTT,CASSLGTGNNPNTEAFF
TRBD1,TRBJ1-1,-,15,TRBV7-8,TGTGCCAGCAGCTTGAGTGGGGGACAGGGCTCTGAAGCTTTCTTT,CASSLSGGQGSEAFF
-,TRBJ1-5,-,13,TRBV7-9,TGTGCCAGCAGCCTGAACGGGTTTCAGCCCCAGCATTTT,CASSLNGFQPQHF
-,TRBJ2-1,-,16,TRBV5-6,TGTGCCAGCAGCCGCTCCCCGGACAGCTCCTACAATGAGCAGTTCTTC,CASSRSPDSSYNEQFF
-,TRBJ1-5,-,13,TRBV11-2,TGTGCCAGCAGCTTAGATCAGAGGCAGCCCCAGCATTTT,CASSLDQRQPQHF
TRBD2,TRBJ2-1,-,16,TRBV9,TGTGCCAGCAGCGTAGCAATCGGGGGGGCCGAAAATGAGCAGTTCTTC,CASSVAIGGAENEQFF
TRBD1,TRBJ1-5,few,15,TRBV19,TGTGCCAGTAGTATGAGTGGGACAGGGAGTCAGCCCCAGCATTTT,CASSMSGTGSQPQHF
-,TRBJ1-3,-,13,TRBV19,TGTGCCAGTATTGGAGCTCGCGGAAACACCATATATTTT,CASIGARGNTIYF
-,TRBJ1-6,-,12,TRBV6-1,TGTGCCAGCAGTGAGAGCCCTTTCACCCTCCACTTT,CASSESPFTLHF
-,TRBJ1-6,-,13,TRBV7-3,TGTGCCAGCAGCTTAACGGAGGGTTCACCCCTCCACTTT,CASSLTEGSPLHF
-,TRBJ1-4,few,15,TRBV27,TGTGCCAGCAGTCCCACAGGGAATAGTAATGAAAAACTGTTTTTT,CASSPTGNSNEKLFF
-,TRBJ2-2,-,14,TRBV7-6,TGTGCCAGCAGAACCCCAGGGAACACCGGGGAGCTGTTTTTT,CASRTPGNTGELFF
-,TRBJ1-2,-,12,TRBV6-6,TGTGCCAGCACCAATGGGGCGCATGGCTACACCTTC,CASTNGAHGYTF
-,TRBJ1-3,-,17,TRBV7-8,TGTGCCAGCAGCTCCATGGGTCGGGGTCGCTCTGGAAACACCATATATTTT,CASSSMGRGRSGNTIYF
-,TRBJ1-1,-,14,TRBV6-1,TGTGCCAGCAGTGAAGGACAACTGAACACTGAAGCTTTCTTT,CASSEGQLNTEAFF